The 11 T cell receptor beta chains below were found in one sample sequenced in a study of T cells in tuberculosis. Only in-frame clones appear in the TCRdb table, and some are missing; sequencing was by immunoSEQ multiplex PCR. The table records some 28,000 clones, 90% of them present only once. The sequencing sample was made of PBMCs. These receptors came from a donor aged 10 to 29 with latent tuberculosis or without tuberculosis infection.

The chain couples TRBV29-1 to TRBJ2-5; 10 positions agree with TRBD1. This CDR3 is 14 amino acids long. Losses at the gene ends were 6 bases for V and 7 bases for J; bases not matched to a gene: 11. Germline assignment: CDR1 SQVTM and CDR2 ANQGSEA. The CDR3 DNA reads TGCAGCGTCACCACCGGGACAGGGGACGGGACCCAGTACTTC. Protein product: CSVTTGTGDGTQYF.

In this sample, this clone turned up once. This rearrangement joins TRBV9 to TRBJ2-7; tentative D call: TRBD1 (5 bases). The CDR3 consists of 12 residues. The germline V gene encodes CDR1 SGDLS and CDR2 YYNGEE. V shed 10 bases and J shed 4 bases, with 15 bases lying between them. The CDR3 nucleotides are TGTGCCCCTCCTGGCTCAGGGTACGAGCAGTACTTC. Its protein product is CAPPGSGYEQYF.

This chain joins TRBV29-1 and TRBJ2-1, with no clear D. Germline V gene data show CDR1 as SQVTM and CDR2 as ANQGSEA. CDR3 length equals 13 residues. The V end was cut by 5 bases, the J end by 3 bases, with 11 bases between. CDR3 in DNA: TGCAGCGTTCGGGTCGAAAGCTACAATGAGCAGTTCTTC. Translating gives CSVRVESYNEQFF.

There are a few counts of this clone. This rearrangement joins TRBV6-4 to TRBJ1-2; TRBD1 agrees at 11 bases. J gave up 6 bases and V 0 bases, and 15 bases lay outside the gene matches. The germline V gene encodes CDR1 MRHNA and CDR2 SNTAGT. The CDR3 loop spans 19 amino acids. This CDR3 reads CASSDSRLPRTGGENGYTF. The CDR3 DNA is TGTGCCAGCAGTGACTCGAGGCTACCCCGGACAGGGGGCGAGAATGGCTACACCTTC.

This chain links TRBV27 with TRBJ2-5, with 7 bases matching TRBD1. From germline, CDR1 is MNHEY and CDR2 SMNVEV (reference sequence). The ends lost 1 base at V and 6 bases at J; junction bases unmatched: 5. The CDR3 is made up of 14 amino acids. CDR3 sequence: CASSLLTGEQTQYF. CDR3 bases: TGTGCCAGCAGTTTATTAACAGGGGAGCAGACCCAGTACTTC.

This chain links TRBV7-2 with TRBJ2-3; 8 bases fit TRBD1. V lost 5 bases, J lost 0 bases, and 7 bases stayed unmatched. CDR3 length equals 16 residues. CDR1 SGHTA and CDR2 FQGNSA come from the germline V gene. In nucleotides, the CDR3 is TGTGCCAGCAGCCCCCGGACAGGGCCTAGCACAGATACGCAGTATTTT. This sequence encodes CASSPRTGPSTDTQYF.

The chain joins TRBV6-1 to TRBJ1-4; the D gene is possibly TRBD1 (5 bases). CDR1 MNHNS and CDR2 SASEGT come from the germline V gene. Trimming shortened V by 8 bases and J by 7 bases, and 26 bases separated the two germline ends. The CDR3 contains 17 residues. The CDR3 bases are TGTGCCAGCTGTGCCGGGTCGATGGGGCGATGGAGTGAAAAACTGTTTTTT. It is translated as CASCAGSMGRWSEKLFF.

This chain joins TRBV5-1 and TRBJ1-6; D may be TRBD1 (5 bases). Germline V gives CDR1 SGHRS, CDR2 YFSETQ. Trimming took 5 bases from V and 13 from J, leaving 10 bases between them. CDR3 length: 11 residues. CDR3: CASRGAGPLHF. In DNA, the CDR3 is TGCGCCAGCAGGGGCGCAGGGCCCCTCCACTTT.

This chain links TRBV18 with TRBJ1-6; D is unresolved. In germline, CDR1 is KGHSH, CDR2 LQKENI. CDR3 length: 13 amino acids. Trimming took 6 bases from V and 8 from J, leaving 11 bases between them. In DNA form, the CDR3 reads TGTGCCAGCTCGCAAAGTGGAGATTCACCCCTCCACTTT. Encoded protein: CASSQSGDSPLHF.

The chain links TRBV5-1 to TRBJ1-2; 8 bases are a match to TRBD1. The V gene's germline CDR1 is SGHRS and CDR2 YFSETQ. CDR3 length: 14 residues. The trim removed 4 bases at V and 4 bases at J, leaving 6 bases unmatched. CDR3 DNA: TGCGCCAGCAGCACGTTGACAGGGGTCTATGGCTACACCTTC. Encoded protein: CASSTLTGVYGYTF.

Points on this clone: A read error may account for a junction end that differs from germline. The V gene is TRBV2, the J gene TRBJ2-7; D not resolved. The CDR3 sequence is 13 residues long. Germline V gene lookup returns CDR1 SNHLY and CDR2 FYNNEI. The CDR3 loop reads CASSERIDRRPDF. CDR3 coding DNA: TGTGCCAGCAGTGAGAGGATAGACCGTAGACCTGACTTC.